Each of the 31 T cell receptor beta chains below was sequenced from the same sample in a study of blood T cells in healthy people across ages. Combining a sample-barcoded 5' primer with a J-beta primer mix, a second PCR ran for roughly 7 to 12 cycles. Each CDR3 protein is one row after TCRdb ran MiXCR on the 5' RACE reads. The table lists around 1,800,000 distinct CDR3 sequences, 39% of them singletons. The specimen was blood. Receptors were obtained from a human donor in good health.

This clonotype was counted a single time. The chain couples TRBV19 to TRBJ2-4; weak D call: TRBD1 (7 bases). The CDR3 contains 18 residues. The ends were cut back, 6 bases at V and 4 bases at J, with 25 bases in the middle. The germline gives CDR1 LNHDA, CDR2 SQIVND (reference sequence). CDR3 DNA sequence: TGTGCCAGTAGCCCATTAAACATCTTCAGGGGGACTAAAAACATTCAGTACTTC. Its translation is CASSPLNIFRGTKNIQYF.

The chain carries TRBV7-8 and TRBJ2-7, with 7 bases fitting TRBD1. The CDR3 sequence is 15 residues long. After removal of 5 bases from V and 0 bases from J, the junction contained 7 bases not matched to a gene. The germline CDR1 and CDR2 sequences are SGHVS and FQNEAQ. CDR3 residues: CASSIGTESSYEQYF. The CDR3 region has the DNA TGTGCCAGCAGCATAGGGACAGAATCCTCCTACGAGCAGTACTTC.

This sequence joins TRBV11-2 and TRBJ2-7, with D possibly called TRBD1 or TRBD2 (5 bases each). From germline, CDR1 is SGHAT and CDR2 FQNNGV. This CDR3 is built from 18 residues. V lost 5 bases and J lost 2, with 25 bases in between. CDR3 in amino acids: CASSPYEVDYLGAYEQYF. CDR3 DNA: TGTGCCAGCAGCCCTTACGAAGTGGATTATTTGGGGGCCTACGAGCAGTACTTC.

This clonotype was recorded a few times. The chain carries TRBV20-1 and TRBJ1-2; D is uncertain. Trimming removed 4 bases from V and 8 bases from J, with 20 bases in between. From germline, CDR1 is DFQATT and CDR2 SNEGSKA (reference sequence). There are 14 residues in the CDR3. This chain's CDR3 is CSAIPAGGVKGYTF. CDR3 bases: TGCAGTGCTATACCAGCGGGCGGGGTAAAGGGCTACACCTTC.

This clonotype was observed a handful of times. This rearrangement joins TRBV6-2 or TRBV6-3 to TRBJ2-4, with 10 positions matching TRBD2. The J call may be faulty, since TRBJ2-5 better matches the DNA end. The CDR3 contains 16 residues. The germline V gene encodes CDR1 MNHEY and CDR2 SVGEGT. The CDR3 here is CATLGVAGGFQETQYF. DNA of the CDR3: TGTGCCACTCTTGGGGTAGCGGGGGGATTTCAAGAGACCCAGTACTTC.

The chain employs TRBV3-1 and TRBJ2-4; D tentatively fits TRBD1 or TRBD2 (5 bases each). Trimming took 4 bases from V and 6 from J, leaving 10 bases between them. CDR3 size: 13 residues. Germline CDR1 and CDR2: LGHDT and YNNKEL (reference sequence). The CDR3 loop is CASSPGTVNIQYF. Here the CDR3 DNA reads TGTGCCAGCAGCCCCGGGACGGTAAACATTCAGTACTTC.

This clonotype was found a few times. The rearrangement links TRBV7-9 to TRBJ2-3, with a tentative D call TRBD1 (6 bases). V shed 4 bases and J shed 6 bases, with 14 bases lying between them. This CDR3 is built from 14 residues. From germline, CDR1 is SEHNR and CDR2 FQNEAQ (reference sequence). The CDR3 is CASSSTLGADTQYF. The CDR3 nucleotides are TGTGCCAGCAGCTCTACGCTGGGGGCGGATACGCAGTATTTT. The variable domain in full, with the rest retrieved from reference TRBV7-9 and TRBJ2-3, is DTGVSQNPRHKITKRGQNVTFRCDPISEHNRLYWYRQTLGQGPEFLTYFQNEAQLEKSRLLSDRFSAERPKGSFSTLEIQRTEQGDSAMYLCASSSTLGADTQYFGPGTRLTVL.

The V gene is TRBV11-1, the J gene TRBJ2-1; tentative D call: TRBD2 (7 bases). CDR3 size: 17 residues. The ends were cut back, 4 bases at V and 5 bases at J, with 21 bases in the middle. Germline assignment: CDR1 SGHAT and CDR2 FQDESV (reference sequence). The CDR3 is CASSWTVRDYPNNEQFF. CDR3 sequence (DNA): TGTGCCAGCAGCTGGACAGTAAGGGACTACCCCAACAATGAGCAGTTCTTC.

V usage is TRBV12-3 or TRBV12-4 and J usage is TRBJ2-2, with 9 bases identical to TRBD1. The V gene end was trimmed by 4 bases and the J gene end by 3 bases; junction bases not matched to a gene: 6. The CDR3 runs to 16 residues. The CDR3 loop is CASSSQDRGDTGELFF. The CDR3 DNA sequence: TGTGCCAGCAGTTCCCAAGACAGGGGGGACACCGGGGAGCTGTTTTTT.

This clonotype was detected only a few times. CDR3 nucleotides: TGTGCCAGCACGGGGGGCGCGAAGGAGACCCAGTACTTC. Translation gives CASTGGAKETQYF. The genes are TRBV6-6 and TRBJ2-5; perhaps TRBD2 as D (7 bases). Germline CDR1 is MNHNY and CDR2 is SVGAGI (reference sequence). V gave up 7 bases and J gave up 5 bases, with 14 bases separating them. The CDR3 sequence is 13 residues long.

This clonotype was observed a few times. This chain uses TRBV12-3 or TRBV12-4 with TRBJ1-1; D remains ambiguous. The CDR3 has 11 residues. The ends were cut back, 5 bases at V and 4 bases at J, with 5 bases in the middle. The chain's CDR3 is CASSPPTEAFF. The DNA for the CDR3 is TGTGCCAGCAGTCCACCCACTGAAGCTTTCTTT.

Only a few counts were recorded for this clonotype. The V and J genes are TRBV7-2 and TRBJ2-7; the D is unclear. Germline V gene sequence: CDR1 SGHTA, CDR2 FQGNSA. V lost 5 bases to trimming and J lost 0 bases, with 8 bases between them. This CDR3 comprises 13 residues. The CDR3 bases are TGTGCCAGCAGCGTGACTCCCTCCTACGAGCAGTACTTC. This translates into CASSVTPSYEQYF.

This clonotype was seen only once. Germline is not matched at one junction end, which may reflect a read error. This chain links TRBV3-1 with TRBJ2-1; possible D gene TRBD2, 6 bases. CDR1 and CDR2 (germline): LGHDT, YNNKEL (reference sequence). The CDR3 is 18 residues long. The CDR3 region has the DNA TGTGCCAGCAGCCAAGTTATGGCGGGGCCGACTTCCTGCAATGAGCAGTTCTTC. Amino acids: CASSQVMAGPTSCNEQFF.

This clonotype was counted a few times. This sequence joins TRBV5-8 and TRBJ2-1; either TRBD1 or TRBD2 may supply D (6 bases each). V gave up 3 bases and J gave up 3 bases, with 16 bases separating them. CDR3 length: 16 residues. Germline V gene data show CDR1 as SGHTS and CDR2 as YDEGEE. DNA of the CDR3: TGTGCCAGCAGCTACTCTTGGGGGGCCGACTACAATGAGCAGTTCTTC. Its protein product is CASSYSWGADYNEQFF.

A note on this clonotype: Germline and junction disagree at one end, which may indicate a read error. The chain carries TRBV15 and TRBJ2-1; D is perhaps TRBD2 (5 bases). CDR1 and CDR2 from the germline V gene are LNHNV and YYDKDF (reference sequence). This CDR3 has 17 amino acids. The CDR3 sequence: CATSRVHRGSSHNEQFF. In DNA form, the CDR3 reads TGTGCCACCAGCAGAGTACACCGGGGAAGCTCCCACAATGAGCAGTTCTTC.

The chain employs TRBV21-1 and TRBJ2-1; TRBD1, the table's D call, was not compared with the DNA. TRBV21-1 is shown as a pseudogene. There are 17 residues in the CDR3. CDR3 in amino acids: CASSKVVSVSGNNEQFF. DNA for the CDR3: TGTGCCAGCAGCAAAGTCGTCTCCGTGTCCGGGAACAATGAGCAGTTCTTC.

There are a few counts of this clonotype. The chain couples TRBV6-1 to TRBJ2-7; TRBD1 might be the D (5 bases). V was pared by 10 bases and J by 3 bases, with 19 bases between. The germline V gene has CDR1 MNHNS and CDR2 SASEGT. The CDR3 totals 14 residues. The CDR3 loop is CAIRNWTRLYEQYF. The CDR3 coding sequence is TGTGCCATACGAAACTGGACAAGGCTCTACGAGCAGTACTTC.

Ten or more counts support this clonotype. The rearrangement joins TRBV5-6 to TRBJ2-1; the D gene could be TRBD1 or TRBD2 (6 bases each). The CDR3 is 11 amino acids. Trimming cost V 9 bases and J 7 bases, with 11 bases left between them. Per germline, CDR1 SGHDT and CDR2 YYEEEE. CDR3 coding DNA: TGTGCCACGGGGGCGAGGAATGAGCAGTTCTTC. Its protein product is CATGARNEQFF.

The chain combines TRBV9 with TRBJ2-1; tentatively, D is TRBD2 (5 bases). The CDR3 length is 19 residues. Trimming removed 0 bases from V and 5 bases from J, with 24 bases in between. Germline V gene lookup returns CDR1 SGDLS and CDR2 YYNGEE. CDR3 region: CASSVGAIVRTPGDNEQFF. The DNA for the CDR3 is TGTGCCAGCAGCGTAGGCGCCATAGTCAGGACTCCCGGGGACAATGAGCAGTTCTTC.

A few counts support this clonotype. V and J are TRBV28 and TRBJ2-6, with D possibly being TRBD1 (5 bases). The CDR3 loop spans 17 amino acids. Per germline, CDR1 MDHEN and CDR2 SYDVKM. V lost 4 bases and J lost 0, with 13 bases in between. The CDR3 reads CASSSPGPSSGANVLTF. The DNA of the CDR3 is TGTGCCAGCAGTTCCCCAGGGCCGAGCTCTGGGGCCAACGTCCTGACTTTC.

This clonotype was seen a handful of times. The CDR3 sequence: CASSQTPSADTLAKNIQYF. CDR3 bases: TGCGCCAGCAGCCAAACCCCCTCGGCGGATACTCTAGCCAAAAACATTCAGTACTTC. The chain joins TRBV4-3 to TRBJ2-4; D unresolved. Germline V gene sequence: CDR1 LGHNA, CDR2 YSLEER. Trimming left V 2 bases short and J 0 bases short, with 20 bases between. This CDR3 contains 19 residues.

This clonotype has a count of ten or more. The CDR3 reads CASSPGHPNYGYTF. DNA for the CDR3: TGCGCCAGCAGCCCGGGACATCCTAACTATGGCTACACCTTC. The chain couples TRBV5-1 to TRBJ1-2, with a tentative D call TRBD1 (6 bases). Per germline, CDR1 SGHRS and CDR2 YFSETQ. The CDR3 has 14 amino acids. With 4 bases removed from V and 0 bases from J, the gap between germline ends came to 10 bases.

The rearrangement uses TRBV5-1 and TRBJ2-1, with 11 bases lining up with TRBD1. Trimming removed 4 bases from V and 8 bases from J; junction bases left unmatched: 8. This CDR3 spans 15 amino acids. Germline CDR1 and CDR2: SGHRS and YFSETQ. The CDR3 region has the DNA TGCGCCAGCAGCCTCGGGGACAGGGGGATCGATGAGCAGTTCTTC. Translating it yields CASSLGDRGIDEQFF.

This chain uses TRBV20-1 with TRBJ2-1, with D unclear. The better agreement between TRBJ2-7 and the DNA end casts doubt on the J call. CDR1 and CDR2 from the germline V gene are DFQATT and SNEGSKA (reference sequence). The CDR3 runs to 15 residues. CDR3 DNA: TGCAGTGCTAGGGATGTCCTAGTTAACTACAATGAGCAGTACTTC. This encodes CSARDVLVNYNEQYF.

The sample holds a few counts of this clonotype. The chain joins TRBV5-1 to TRBJ2-3; D uncertain. V was pared by 5 bases and J by 2 bases, with 9 bases between. CDR3 length equals 13 residues. CDR1 is SGHRS and CDR2 is YFSETQ in the germline V gene. CDR3 coding DNA: TGCGCCAGCAGTACAGTCCCCACAGATACGCAGTATTTT. This gives the protein CASSTVPTDTQYF.

The V call is TRBV7-9, the J call TRBJ1-3; D is possibly TRBD1 (5 bases). Trimming removed 4 bases from V and 4 bases from J, with 14 bases in between. This CDR3 comprises 15 residues. Germline CDR1 is SEHNR and CDR2 is FQNEAQ (reference sequence). CDR3 DNA sequence: TGTGCCAGCAGCTCGGGGGGGTCTTCAGGAAACACCATATATTTT. Translation gives CASSSGGSSGNTIYF.

This clonotype was observed once. The chain recombines TRBV12-3 or TRBV12-4 with TRBJ1-1; D may be TRBD1 (5 bases). The CDR3 has 15 residues. The V end lost 6 bases, the J end lost 0 bases, and 14 bases lay between the germline ends. The CDR3: CASRDDSPLNTEAFF. DNA for the CDR3: TGTGCCAGCAGAGACGACAGCCCTTTGAACACTGAAGCTTTCTTT.

As concerns this clonotype: The junction and the germline gene differ at one end; a read error may be behind it. CDR3 in amino acids: CASSYGGAEALF. The CDR3 nucleotides are TGTGCCAGCAGTTACGGGGGAGCAGAAGCTCTCTTT. The chain is built from TRBV6-2 or TRBV6-3 and TRBJ1-1; TRBD1 might be the D (5 bases). Germline values: CDR1 MNHEY, CDR2 SVGEGT. CDR3 size: 12 residues.

At least ten counts were recorded for this clonotype. This chain joins TRBV6-5 and TRBJ1-2; D gene uncertain. Between the trimmed V and J ends, which lost 6 bases and 7 bases, there was a span of 21 bases. This CDR3 spans 15 amino acids. Germline assignment: CDR1 MNHEY and CDR2 SVGAGI. CDR3 residues: CASRTSSSALVGYTF. Here the CDR3 DNA reads TGTGCCAGCAGGACCTCAAGTTCCGCACTAGTTGGCTACACCTTC.

V and J are TRBV5-1 and TRBJ1-2; 7 positions agree with TRBD1. This CDR3 is built from 15 residues. Germline CDR1 and CDR2: SGHRS and YFSETQ. The trim removed 0 bases at V and 4 bases at J, leaving 6 bases unmatched. The CDR3 region is CASSLATGNPYGYTF. CDR3 DNA: TGCGCCAGCAGCTTGGCGACAGGGAACCCCTATGGCTACACCTTC. Complete variable domain (other parts from reference TRBV5-1 and TRBJ1-2): KAGVTQTPRYLIKTRGQQVTLSCSPISGHRSVSWYQQTPGQGLQFLFEYFSETQRNKGNFPGRFSGRQFSNSRSEMNVSTLELGDSALYLCASSLATGNPYGYTFGSGTRLTVV.

This clonotype was seen a few times. The rearrangement joins TRBV7-2 to TRBJ2-6; D is uncertain. Trimming removed 2 bases from V and 0 bases from J, with 8 bases in between. Germline assignment: CDR1 SGHTA and CDR2 FQGNSA. The CDR3 consists of 16 residues. The DNA of the CDR3 is TGTGCCAGCAGCTTATTTCAGGTCTCTGGGGCCAACGTCCTGACTTTC. Residues: CASSLFQVSGANVLTF. Complete variable domain (other parts from reference TRBV7-2 and TRBJ2-6): GAGVSQSPSNKVTEKGKDVELRCDPISGHTALYWYRQSLGQGLEFLIYFQGNSAPDKSGLPSDRFSAERTGGSVSTLTIQRTQQEDSAVYLCASSLFQVSGANVLTFGAGSRLTVL.